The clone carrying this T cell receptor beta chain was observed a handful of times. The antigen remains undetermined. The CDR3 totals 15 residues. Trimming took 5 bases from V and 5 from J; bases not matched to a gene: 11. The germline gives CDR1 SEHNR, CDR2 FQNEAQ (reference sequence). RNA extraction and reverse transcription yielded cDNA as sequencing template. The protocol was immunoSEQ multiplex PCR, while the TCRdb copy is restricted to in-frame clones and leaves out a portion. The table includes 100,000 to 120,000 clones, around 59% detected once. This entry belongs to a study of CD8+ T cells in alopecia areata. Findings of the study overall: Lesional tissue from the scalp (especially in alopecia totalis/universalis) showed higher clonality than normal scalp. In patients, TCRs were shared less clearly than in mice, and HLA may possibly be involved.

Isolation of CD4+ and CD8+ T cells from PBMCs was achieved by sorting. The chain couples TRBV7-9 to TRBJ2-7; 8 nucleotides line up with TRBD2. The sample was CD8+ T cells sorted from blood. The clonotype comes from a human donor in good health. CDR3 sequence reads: CASSPTGSGGDEQYF. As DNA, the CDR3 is TGTGCCAGCAGCCCAACGGGGAGCGGGGGCGACGAGCAGTACTTC.